One sample yielded the 17 T cell receptor beta chains listed below, sequenced in a study of T cells after yellow fever vaccination. TCRdb ran MiXCR on the 5' RACE reads and lists one entry per CDR3 protein. The sample consists of just under 600,000 distinct CDR3 sequences, less than 15% of them appearing once. The sample here was PBMCs, taken on the day of the yellow fever booster vaccination. All receptors come from a man aged 30 to 39 who received the YFV17D yellow fever vaccine.

The chain uses TRBV6-5 and TRBJ1-3, with 10 bases aligning to TRBD1. Germline CDR1 and CDR2: MNHEY and SVGAGI. The V and J ends lost 1 base and 4 bases, in that order; junction bases with no gene match: 7. The CDR3 is made up of 17 amino acids. The CDR3 DNA reads TGTGCCAGCAGTTACTGGGTCGGGACAGGGGCAGGAAACACCATATATTTT. Translated: CASSYWVGTGAGNTIYF.

This clonotype has more than one count but fewer than ten. This chain joins TRBV3-1 and TRBJ2-7; the D gene is possibly TRBD2 (6 bases). The V end was cut by 1 base, the J end by 1 base, with 11 bases between. Germline assignment: CDR1 LGHDT and CDR2 YNNKEL (reference sequence). This CDR3 region has 15 residues. The CDR3 nucleotides read TGTGCCAGCAGCCAAGTCGGGGCGGGGTCCTACGAGCAGTACTTC. Translating gives CASSQVGAGSYEQYF.

This clonotype was observed a few times. This chain uses TRBV20-1 with TRBJ1-3, with D unresolved. The CDR3 contains 15 residues. Between the trimmed V and J ends, which lost 5 bases and 0 bases, there was a span of 14 bases. Germline V gene sequence: CDR1 DFQATT, CDR2 SNEGSKA (reference sequence). The CDR3 region has the DNA TGCAGTGCTCAAGATAGGATTTCCTCTGGAAACACCATATATTTT. Translation gives CSAQDRISSGNTIYF.

The rearrangement joins TRBV6-2 or TRBV6-3 to TRBJ1-6; no firm D call. This CDR3 region has 13 residues. V lost 2 bases and J 10 bases, leaving 9 bases between the germline ends. In germline, CDR1 is MNHEY, CDR2 SVGEGT. For the CDR3, the DNA is TGTGCCAGCAGTTACCCGATTGGATCACCCCTCCACTTT. Encoded protein: CASSYPIGSPLHF.

This clonotype was counted between two and nine times. The V gene is TRBV6-2 or TRBV6-3, the J gene TRBJ2-3; 7 positions match TRBD2. The CDR3 extends over 15 amino acids. V lost 2 bases and J lost 2; bases outside the gene matches: 4. The germline gives CDR1 MNHEY, CDR2 SVGEGT. This chain's CDR3 is CASSYGTKYTDTQYF. Here the CDR3 DNA reads TGTGCCAGCAGTTACGGGACTAAGTACACAGATACGCAGTATTTT.

V and J are TRBV6-1 and TRBJ1-5; a possible D gene is TRBD1 (5 bases). Germline lookup yields CDR1 MNHNS and CDR2 SASEGT. Trimming removed 3 bases from V and 0 bases from J, with 15 bases in between. The CDR3 is made up of 17 amino acids. In DNA, the CDR3 is TGTGCCAGCAGTGACCGGGGCCCAGTGTATAGCAATCAGCCCCAGCATTTT. Encoded protein: CASSDRGPVYSNQPQHF.

This chain joins TRBV7-9 and TRBJ1-2; 9 positions agree with TRBD1. In germline, CDR1 is SEHNR, CDR2 FQNEAQ (reference sequence). The CDR3 extends over 14 amino acids. The V gene end was trimmed by 8 bases and the J gene end by 3 bases; junction bases not matched to a gene: 7. The CDR3 coding sequence is TGTGCCAGCGCCGGGACAGGGAAGGACTATGGCTACACCTTC. It encodes CASAGTGKDYGYTF. Drawing the rest from reference TRBV7-9 and TRBJ1-2, the complete variable domain is DTGVSQNPRHKITKRGQNVTFRCDPISEHNRLYWYRQTLGQGPEFLTYFQNEAQLEKSRLLSDRFSAERPKGSFSTLEIQRTEQGDSAMYLCASAGTGKDYGYTFGSGTRLTVV.

The chain joins TRBV15 to TRBJ2-2; a possible D gene is TRBD1 (6 bases). The V gene's germline CDR1 is LNHNV and CDR2 YYDKDF (reference sequence). The V and J ends lost 5 bases and 5 bases respectively, with 15 bases between them. The CDR3 has 15 amino acids. This CDR3 reads CATSLWQGHTGELFF. CDR3 coding DNA: TGTGCCACCAGCCTCTGGCAGGGACATACCGGGGAGCTGTTTTTT.

This clonotype was observed a handful of times. J is TRBJ2-1 and V is TRBV29-1, with 15 nucleotides matching TRBD2. With 3 bases clipped from V and 9 bases from J, the junction kept 0 bases outside the gene matches. The CDR3 length is 13 residues. The germline gives CDR1 SQVTM, CDR2 ANQGSEA. The CDR3 nucleotides are TGCAGCGTTGAGGGACTAGCGGGGGGTGAGCAGTTCTTC. Residues: CSVEGLAGGEQFF.

The chain couples TRBV4-2 to TRBJ2-3; D may correspond to TRBD1 or TRBD2 (5 bases each). Germline values: CDR1 LGHNA, CDR2 YNFKEQ. V lost 0 bases and J lost 7, with 17 bases in between. This CDR3 contains 16 residues. The CDR3: CASSQDGASPHNTQYF. The CDR3 DNA is TGTGCCAGCAGCCAAGATGGGGCTAGCCCACACAATACGCAGTATTTT.

In this sample, this clonotype turned up a few times. The chain joins TRBV18 to TRBJ1-1; no clear D. Trimming stripped 2 bases from V and 2 bases from J, with 9 bases between. The length of the CDR3 is 14 residues. In germline, CDR1 is KGHSH, CDR2 LQKENI. Here the CDR3 DNA reads TGTGCCAGCTCACCAATGGAGGCTAACACTGAAGCTTTCTTT. Protein sequence: CASSPMEANTEAFF.

In this sample, this clonotype turned up many times. The chain couples TRBV20-1 to TRBJ2-3; D is undetermined. The V gene lost 4 bases and the J gene lost 5 bases, with 7 bases spanning the gap. From germline, CDR1 is DFQATT and CDR2 SNEGSKA (reference sequence). The CDR3 is 11 residues long. The CDR3 region is CSAIRRDTQYF. The CDR3 DNA follows: TGCAGTGCTATTCGGAGAGATACGCAGTATTTT.

The V and J genes are TRBV3-1 and TRBJ2-2; D is unclear. The CDR3 runs to 14 residues. Trimming left V 1 base short and J 2 bases short, with 5 bases between. The V gene's germline CDR1 is LGHDT and CDR2 YNNKEL (reference sequence). CDR3 sequence: CASSQGRNTGELFF. CDR3 sequence (DNA): TGTGCCAGCAGCCAAGGGAGAAACACCGGGGAGCTGTTTTTT.

The genes are TRBV7-2 and TRBJ2-1; no firm D call. This CDR3 is built from 13 residues. From germline, CDR1 is SGHTA and CDR2 FQGNSA. Trimming stripped 2 bases from V and 6 bases from J, with 8 bases between. As DNA, the CDR3 is TGTGCCAGCAGCTTAATGGTGGGCAATGAGCAGTTCTTC. Residues: CASSLMVGNEQFF. Using reference TRBV7-2 and TRBJ2-1 for the parts outside the CDR3, the full variable domain is GAGVSQSPSNKVTEKGKDVELRCDPISGHTALYWYRQSLGQGLEFLIYFQGNSAPDKSGLPSDRFSAERTGGSVSTLTIQRTQQEDSAVYLCASSLMVGNEQFFGPGTRLTVL.

In its sample, this clonotype was seen once. This sequence joins TRBV21-1 and TRBJ2-1; the listed D gene, TRBD1, was not tested against the DNA. TRBV21-1 is described as a pseudogene. The CDR3 is 14 residues long. In nucleotides, the CDR3 is TGTGCCCCGGCCGGGGGAAGCTCCTACAGTGAGCAGTTCTTC. Translating it yields CAPAGGSSYSEQFF.

V usage is TRBV5-6 and J usage is TRBJ1-3; no firm D call. This CDR3 is 16 amino acids long. CDR1 is SGHDT, CDR2 YYEEEE, per germline. The V and J ends lost 2 bases and 6 bases respectively, with 18 bases between them. The CDR3 coding sequence is TGTGCCAGCAGCTTAGGATTCCTATCTTCCACAAACACCATATATTTT. It codes for CASSLGFLSSTNTIYF.

This clonotype was detected many times. V gene TRBV5-1 combines with J gene TRBJ2-2; a weak D match, TRBD2 (5 bases). Trimming took off 5 bases at V and 0 bases at J, with 14 bases between the two ends. This CDR3 spans 16 amino acids. The germline V gene encodes CDR1 SGHRS and CDR2 YFSETQ. DNA of the CDR3: TGCGCCAGCAGGGTGGGCGGGCGAGCGAACACCGGGGAGCTGTTTTTT. Translating it yields CASRVGGRANTGELFF.